This entry lists 20 T cell receptor beta chains sequenced from one sample in a study of blood T cell repertoires in COVID-19 (dated by TCRdb to 2018 to 2020). Libraries were prepared through the immunoSEQ multiplex PCR assay. TCRdb retrieved this table from immuneACCESS and kept in-frame rearrangements only. Not all clones are present; in checked studies, unresolved V genes account for under half, and no reason is known for the remainder. Recorded for this sample are some 100,000 clones; approximately 90% of them occurred a single time. The top ten clonotypes cover just over 5% of the sample. The specimen sequenced was peripheral blood. Receptor source: a man aged 50 or older with acute or convalescent COVID-19.

V is TRBV24-1 and J is TRBJ2-1; TRBD1 agrees at 9 bases. This CDR3 contains 18 residues. V lost 3 bases to trimming and J lost 4 bases; unmatched junction nucleotides: 12. Germline CDR1 reads KGHDR; CDR2 reads SFDVKD. CDR3 amino acids: CATSDDGQGRLGYNEQFF. CDR3 bases: TGTGCCACCAGTGATGACGGACAGGGGCGACTAGGATACAATGAGCAGTTCTTC.

This chain links TRBV27 with TRBJ1-3, with D perhaps matching TRBD1 (5 bases). CDR1 and CDR2 from the germline V gene are MNHEY and SMNVEV (reference sequence). CDR3 length: 16 amino acids. V dropped 4 bases and J dropped 0 bases, with 13 bases sitting between them. The CDR3: CASSSAGLVSGNTIYF. The CDR3 nucleotides read TGTGCCAGCAGTTCCGCGGGACTGGTCTCTGGAAACACCATATATTTT.

The chain couples TRBV6-5 to TRBJ1-2; D perhaps matches TRBD1 (6 bases). The length of the CDR3 is 16 residues. V lost 0 bases, J lost 6 bases, and 17 bases lay in between. Germline CDR1 reads MNHEY; CDR2 reads SVGAGI. CDR3 protein: CASSYSARGGAHGYTF. CDR3 nucleotides: TGTGCCAGCAGTTACTCCGCTCGTGGGGGGGCGCATGGCTACACCTTC.

The rearrangement joins TRBV30 to TRBJ1-1; D is possibly TRBD1 (6 bases). Trimming cost V 2 bases and J 11 bases, with 12 bases left between them. Germline CDR1 and CDR2: GTSNPN and SVGIG (reference sequence). The CDR3 covers 11 residues. This chain's CDR3 is CAWSPRQEAFF. The DNA for the CDR3 is TGTGCCTGGAGTCCTAGACAGGAGGCTTTCTTT.

J is TRBJ1-5 and V is TRBV2, with D perhaps TRBD1 (5 bases). V was clipped by 5 bases and J by 0 bases, with 14 bases between them. The germline V gene encodes CDR1 SNHLY and CDR2 FYNNEI. The CDR3 spans 16 residues. CDR3: CASSSDRLHSNQPQHF. DNA for the CDR3: TGTGCCAGCAGTAGCGACAGATTACATAGCAATCAGCCCCAGCATTTT.

This clone was seen only once. The chain employs TRBV5-1 and TRBJ2-3; 11 bases are a match to TRBD2. CDR1 is SGHRS and CDR2 is YFSETQ in the germline V gene. The CDR3 spans 14 residues. V shed 4 bases, J shed 6 bases, and the junction held 4 bases outside the gene matches. The chain's CDR3 is CASSPGLAVDTQYF. The CDR3 DNA sequence: TGCGCCAGCAGCCCGGGACTAGCGGTGGATACGCAGTATTTT.

The V and J genes are TRBV2 and TRBJ2-5; the D gene is possibly TRBD1 (7 bases). Germline V gene sequence: CDR1 SNHLY, CDR2 FYNNEI. The V end was cut by 3 bases, the J end by 0 bases, with 14 bases between. The CDR3 length is 16 residues. CDR3: CASSDPGGTDQETQYF. Written as DNA, the CDR3 is TGTGCCAGCAGTGACCCAGGGGGGACAGACCAAGAGACCCAGTACTTC.

The chain is built from TRBV15 and TRBJ2-7; no reliable D call. Germline V gene data show CDR1 as LNHNV and CDR2 as YYDKDF (reference sequence). Between the trimmed V and J ends, which lost 1 base and 3 bases, there was a span of 10 bases. The CDR3 extends over 14 amino acids. The CDR3 DNA follows: TGTGCCACCAGCAGAGGCAGGAATTTCTACGAGCAGTACTTC. It yields the protein CATSRGRNFYEQYF.

The chain is built from TRBV4-1 and TRBJ2-3; 16 positions agree with TRBD2. The CDR3 sequence is 20 residues long. V lost 0 bases and J lost 1; bases outside the gene matches: 7. Germline CDR1 reads MGHRA; CDR2 reads YSYEKL. The CDR3 region is CASSQERGTSGRVGTDTQYF. The CDR3 DNA sequence: TGCGCCAGCAGCCAAGAGAGAGGGACTAGCGGGAGGGTAGGCACAGATACGCAGTATTTT.

The chain links TRBV9 to TRBJ2-7; tentatively, D is TRBD1 (5 bases). Per germline, CDR1 SGDLS and CDR2 YYNGEE. The CDR3 has 15 residues. Trimming took 7 bases from V and 3 from J, leaving 20 bases between them. The CDR3 nucleotides read TGTGCCAGCGTATCCGGTTGGACAATAATCTACGAGCAGTACTTC. It is translated as CASVSGWTIIYEQYF.

CDR3 nucleotide sequence: TGTGCCAGCAGCTTAGATCACCGGGCCGGGGAGCTGTTTTTT. Amino acid sequence: CASSLDHRAGELFF. The chain combines TRBV11-3 with TRBJ2-2; D call uncertain. V was cut by 0 bases and J by 6 bases, with 8 bases left in between. This CDR3 comprises 14 residues. Germline V gives CDR1 SGHNT, CDR2 YENEEA.

The chain links TRBV19 to TRBJ2-4, with a possible D match to TRBD2 (6 bases). V shed 5 bases and J shed 4 bases, with 12 bases lying between them. Germline CDR1 is LNHDA and CDR2 is SQIVND (reference sequence). The CDR3 runs to 14 residues. CDR3 sequence reads: CASSARLVKNIQYF. CDR3 DNA sequence: TGTGCCAGTAGTGCGAGACTAGTTAAAAACATTCAGTACTTC.

The gene calls are TRBV3-1 (or the pseudogene TRBV3-2) and TRBJ1-2, with no clear D. CDR3 length: 14 residues. The germline CDR1 and CDR2 sequences are LGHDT and YNNKEL (reference sequence). V dropped 1 base and J dropped 6 bases, with 12 bases sitting between them. CDR3 bases: TGTGCCAGCAGCCAAGCGCCCAGGAACGATGGCTACACCTTC. Amino acids: CASSQAPRNDGYTF.

The chain uses TRBV5-5 and TRBJ2-7, with TRBD2 matching over 8 bases. Germline V gives CDR1 SGHKS, CDR2 YYEKEE (reference sequence). CDR3 length: 16 amino acids. Germline trimming cut 0 bases from V and 6 bases from J; bases unmatched to any gene: 11. The CDR3 region has the DNA TGTGCCAGCAGCTTGGAGATCGGGAGGGGGTCGGGCGAGCAGTACTTC. It codes for CASSLEIGRGSGEQYF. Variable domain in full (rest from reference TRBV5-5 and TRBJ2-7): DAGVTQSPTHLIKTRGQQVTLRCSPISGHKSVSWYQQVLGQGPQFIFQYYEKEERGRGNFPDRFSARQFPNYSSELNVNALLLGDSALYLCASSLEIGRGSGEQYFGPGTRLTVT.

This chain uses TRBV30 with TRBJ1-3, with D possibly matching TRBD1 (6 bases). The CDR3 loop spans 14 amino acids. Trimming cost V 2 bases and J 0 bases, with 8 bases left between them. Germline CDR1 reads GTSNPN; CDR2 reads SVGIG (reference sequence). CDR3 DNA sequence: TGTGCCTGGAGTTTGGGACACTCTGGAAACACCATATATTTT. Its protein product is CAWSLGHSGNTIYF.

The chain employs TRBV29-1 and TRBJ2-3; D is perhaps TRBD1 (5 bases). Germline V gene sequence: CDR1 SQVTM, CDR2 ANQGSEA. The CDR3 runs to 13 residues. Deletions cut 3 bases from V and 1 base from J, with 8 bases between. The CDR3 region has the DNA TGCAGCGTTGACAGGGCGGGCACAGATACGCAGTATTTT. It yields the protein CSVDRAGTDTQYF.

This chain uses TRBV19 with TRBJ1-1; no clear D gene. Germline CDR1 reads LNHDA; CDR2 reads SQIVND (reference sequence). The germline V and J ends were trimmed by 9 bases and 0 bases, with 5 bases remaining between them. The length of the CDR3 is 11 residues. In DNA, the CDR3 is TGTGCCAGCGGTTTGAACACTGAAGCTTTCTTT. This encodes CASGLNTEAFF. Supplemented by reference TRBV19 and TRBJ1-1, the full variable domain reads DGGITQSPKYLFRKEGQNVTLSCEQNLNHDAMYWYRQDPGQGLRLIYYSQIVNDFQKGDIAEGYSVSREKKESFPLTVTSAQKNPTAFYLCASGLNTEAFFGQGTRLTVV.

This chain joins TRBV5-1 and TRBJ1-4; possible D gene TRBD1, 5 bases. The germline V gene has CDR1 SGHRS and CDR2 YFSETQ. V shed 3 bases and J shed 3 bases, with 12 bases lying between them. This CDR3 comprises 15 residues. CDR3 sequence reads: CASSSSGGANEKLFF. The CDR3 region has the DNA TGCGCCAGCAGCTCGTCGGGGGGAGCTAATGAAAAACTGTTTTTT.

The gene calls are TRBV6-4 and TRBJ2-1; D gene ambiguous. The CDR3 runs 16 residues. Trimming removed 0 bases from V and 6 bases from J, with 15 bases in between. CDR1 MRHNA and CDR2 SNTAGT come from the germline V gene. CDR3 DNA sequence: TGTGCCAGCAGTGACTCCGACTCATTAATCGGCAATGAGCAGTTCTTC. Translating gives CASSDSDSLIGNEQFF.

This clone was observed once. The chain links TRBV30 to TRBJ1-2; TRBD1 matches 7 bases. V shed 8 bases, J shed 3 bases, and the junction held 9 bases outside the gene matches. CDR3 length: 13 amino acids. Per the germline V gene, CDR1 is GTSNPN and CDR2 is SVGIG (reference sequence). The CDR3 DNA sequence: TGTGCCGGGGGCGACAGGGACCACTATGGCTACACCTTC. Its protein is CAGGDRDHYGYTF.